This entry features one T cell receptor (beta chain) sequence. Its target antigen remains unknown. Base qualities were left out, and no much larger clone turns up one base away. This sample was included in a study of technical replicates of blood from several donors (TCRdb year 2017). Measured from the cysteine to the phenylalanine, the CDR3 is 16 residues long. The sequence is cut down to CDR3 DNA, 48 bases in frame from base 1. V and J lose 0 bases and 1 base, and a span of 13 bases separates them. Taken from the germline V gene, the CDR1 and CDR2 loops are MNHEY and SVGAGI. Library construction relied on the immunoSEQ multiplex PCR assay. TCRdb mirrors the immuneACCESS table, restricted to in-frame sequences. Some clones are absent from its copies; in checked studies, under half trace to an unresolved V gene, and the reason for the others is unknown. Counted in this sample were 75,000 to 85,000 clones; over 75% of them appeared once. Together, the top ten hold 3.5% to 4% of the sample.

The TCR sequence derives from a human donor in good health. Some clones in this sample may be carry-over from other donors' samples. Sequencing was carried out using PBMCs. The chain is made from TRBV6-5 and TRBJ2-7, and TRBD1 may be the D gene, going by 5 matching bases. DNA sequence: TGTGCCAGCAGTTACTCTGCAGGGATCAGGTCCTACGAGCAGTACTTC. The translation is CASSYSAGIRSYEQYF.